This T cell receptor (beta chain) was captured by sequencing in a study of shared T cell receptors in the human thymus. Method: immunoSEQ multiplex PCR; TCRdb's copy keeps in-frame clones and lacks some. Of 450,000 to 650,000 clones in the sample, approximately 78% are singletons; the top ten hold roughly 0.013%. These same records also appear under a second study, on human thymus T cells. That source reports: Samples came from healthy Finnish infants during open corrective cardiac surgery. Thymus tissue for the work was resected from patients undergoing corrective heart surgery. Biased V and J segment usage appeared in thymus and peripheral blood. Related research examined unrelated individuals and reported that their thymic repertoires overlapped highly.

What was sequenced was thymocytes. This clonotype was sampled from a boy under two years old with a congenital heart defect.

The DNA of the CDR3 is TGTGCCAGCAGCCGATGGGGCCCTAAAGGACGCAATCAGCCCCAGCATTTT. This gives the protein CASSRWGPKGRNQPQHF. The chain links TRBV27 to TRBJ1-5; a weak D match, TRBD1 (5 bases). This CDR3 spans 17 amino acids. Trimming took 6 bases from V and 2 from J, leaving 20 bases between them. The germline gives CDR1 MNHEY, CDR2 SMNVEV (reference sequence).